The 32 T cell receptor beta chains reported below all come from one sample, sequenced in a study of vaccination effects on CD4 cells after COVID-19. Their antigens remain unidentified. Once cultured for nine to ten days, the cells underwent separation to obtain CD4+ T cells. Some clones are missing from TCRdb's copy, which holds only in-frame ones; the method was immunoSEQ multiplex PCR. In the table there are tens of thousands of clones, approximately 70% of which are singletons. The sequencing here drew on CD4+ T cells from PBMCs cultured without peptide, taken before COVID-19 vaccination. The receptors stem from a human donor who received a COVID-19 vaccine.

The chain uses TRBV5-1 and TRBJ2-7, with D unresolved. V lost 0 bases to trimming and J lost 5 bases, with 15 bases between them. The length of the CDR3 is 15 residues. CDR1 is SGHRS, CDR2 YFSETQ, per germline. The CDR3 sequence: CASSLDVWASDEQYF. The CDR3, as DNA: TGCGCCAGCAGCTTGGATGTTTGGGCGAGCGACGAGCAGTACTTC. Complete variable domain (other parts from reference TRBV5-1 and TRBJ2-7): KAGVTQTPRYLIKTRGQQVTLSCSPISGHRSVSWYQQTPGQGLQFLFEYFSETQRNKGNFPGRFSGRQFSNSRSEMNVSTLELGDSALYLCASSLDVWASDEQYFGPGTRLTVT.

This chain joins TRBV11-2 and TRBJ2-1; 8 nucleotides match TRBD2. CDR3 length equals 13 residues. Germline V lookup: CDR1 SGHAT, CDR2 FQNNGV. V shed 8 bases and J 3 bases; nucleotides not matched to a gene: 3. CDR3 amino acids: CASGSGNYNEQFF. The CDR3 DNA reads TGTGCCAGCGGTAGCGGGAACTACAATGAGCAGTTCTTC.

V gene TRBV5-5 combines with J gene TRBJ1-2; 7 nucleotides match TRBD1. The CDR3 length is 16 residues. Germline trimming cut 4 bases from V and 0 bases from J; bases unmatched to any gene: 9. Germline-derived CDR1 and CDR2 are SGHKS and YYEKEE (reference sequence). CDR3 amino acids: CASSGETGPANYGYTF. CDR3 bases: TGTGCCAGCAGCGGCGAGACAGGGCCCGCTAACTATGGCTACACCTTC.

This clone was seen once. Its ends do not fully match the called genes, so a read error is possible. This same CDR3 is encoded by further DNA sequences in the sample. CDR3 DNA sequence: TGCGCCAGCAGCGTAGGGGAAGGGGGCACAGATACGCAGTATTTT. As protein: CASSVGEGGTDTQYF. The chain combines TRBV9 with TRBJ2-3, with D perhaps matching TRBD1 (5 bases). This CDR3 contains 15 residues. CDR1 and CDR2 (germline): SGDLS, YYNGEE.

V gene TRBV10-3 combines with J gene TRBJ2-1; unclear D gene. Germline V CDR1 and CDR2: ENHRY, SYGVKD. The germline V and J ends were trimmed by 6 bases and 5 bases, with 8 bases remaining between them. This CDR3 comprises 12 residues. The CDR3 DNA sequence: TGTGCCATCAGGGGTGGTGACAATGAGCAGTTCTTC. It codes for CAIRGGDNEQFF.

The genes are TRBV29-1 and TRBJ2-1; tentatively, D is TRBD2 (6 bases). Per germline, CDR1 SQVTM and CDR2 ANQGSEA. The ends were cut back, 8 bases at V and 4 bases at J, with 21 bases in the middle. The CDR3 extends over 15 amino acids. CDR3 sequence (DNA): TGCAGCCATTTTCGGGGGACTGATCCTTACAATGAGCAGTTCTTC. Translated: CSHFRGTDPYNEQFF.

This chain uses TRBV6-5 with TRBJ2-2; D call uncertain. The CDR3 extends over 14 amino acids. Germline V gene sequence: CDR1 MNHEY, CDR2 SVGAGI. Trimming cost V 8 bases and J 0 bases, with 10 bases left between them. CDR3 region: CASVQVANTGELFF. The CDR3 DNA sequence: TGTGCCAGCGTGCAGGTGGCGAACACCGGGGAGCTGTTTTTT.

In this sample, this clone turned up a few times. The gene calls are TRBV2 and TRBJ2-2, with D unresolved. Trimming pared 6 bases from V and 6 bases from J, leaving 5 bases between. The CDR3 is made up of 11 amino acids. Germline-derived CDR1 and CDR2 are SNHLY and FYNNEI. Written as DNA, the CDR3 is TGTGCCAGCAGGGACGCCGGGGAGCTGTTTTTT. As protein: CASRDAGELFF.

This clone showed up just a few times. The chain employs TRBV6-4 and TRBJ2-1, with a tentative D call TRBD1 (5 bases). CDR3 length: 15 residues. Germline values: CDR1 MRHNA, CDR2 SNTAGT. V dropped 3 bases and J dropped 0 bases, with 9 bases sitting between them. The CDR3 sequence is CASSEAGYSYNEQFF. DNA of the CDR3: TGTGCCAGCAGTGAGGCAGGGTACTCCTACAATGAGCAGTTCTTC.

The CDR3 is CSASPHFSGANVLTF. The CDR3 DNA follows: TGCAGTGCTAGTCCCCATTTCTCTGGGGCCAACGTCCTGACTTTC. The J gene is TRBJ2-6, the V gene TRBV20-1; D is ambiguous. Trimming removed 3 bases from V and 0 bases from J, with 9 bases in between. Germline CDR1 and CDR2: DFQATT and SNEGSKA (reference sequence). The CDR3 loop spans 15 amino acids.

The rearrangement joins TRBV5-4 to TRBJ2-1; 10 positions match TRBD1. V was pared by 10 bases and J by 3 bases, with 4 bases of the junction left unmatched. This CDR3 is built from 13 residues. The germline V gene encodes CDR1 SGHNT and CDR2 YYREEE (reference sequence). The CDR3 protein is CAFGTGDYNEQFF. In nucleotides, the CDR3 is TGTGCCTTCGGGACAGGGGACTACAATGAGCAGTTCTTC.

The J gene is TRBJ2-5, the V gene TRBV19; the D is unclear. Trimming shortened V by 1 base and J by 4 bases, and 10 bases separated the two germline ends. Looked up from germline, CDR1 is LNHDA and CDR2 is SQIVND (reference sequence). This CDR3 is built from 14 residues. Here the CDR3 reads CASSIGDWRETQYF. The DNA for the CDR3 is TGTGCCAGTAGTATAGGCGATTGGCGAGAGACCCAGTACTTC.

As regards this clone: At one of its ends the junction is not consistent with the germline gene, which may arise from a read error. CDR3 DNA: TGTGCCAGCAGCCGGGGGGGCCAGGCTCACCACTTC. Translated, it gives CASSRGGQAHHF. This chain connects TRBV13 to TRBJ2-7; the match to TRBD2 covers 8 bases. The germline V gene encodes CDR1 PRHDT and CDR2 FYEKMQ (reference sequence). This CDR3 is built from 12 residues.

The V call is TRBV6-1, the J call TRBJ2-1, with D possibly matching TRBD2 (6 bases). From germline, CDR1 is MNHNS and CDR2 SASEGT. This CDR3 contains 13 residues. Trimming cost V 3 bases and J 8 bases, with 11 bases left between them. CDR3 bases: TGTGCCAGCAGTGATCGCGGAGGGGATGAGCAGTTCTTC. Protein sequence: CASSDRGGDEQFF.

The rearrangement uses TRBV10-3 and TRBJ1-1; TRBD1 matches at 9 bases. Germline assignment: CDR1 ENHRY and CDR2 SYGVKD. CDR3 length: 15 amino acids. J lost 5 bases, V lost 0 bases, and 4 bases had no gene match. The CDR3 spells CAISESTGGLTEAFF. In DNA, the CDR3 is TGTGCCATCAGTGAGTCTACAGGGGGCTTAACTGAAGCTTTCTTT.

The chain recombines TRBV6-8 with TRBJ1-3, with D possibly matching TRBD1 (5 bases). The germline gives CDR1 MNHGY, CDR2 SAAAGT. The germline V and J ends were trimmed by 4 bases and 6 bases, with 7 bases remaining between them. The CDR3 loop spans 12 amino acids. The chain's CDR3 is CASSSGQNTIYF. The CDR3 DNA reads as TGTGCCAGCAGTTCAGGGCAAAACACCATATATTTT.

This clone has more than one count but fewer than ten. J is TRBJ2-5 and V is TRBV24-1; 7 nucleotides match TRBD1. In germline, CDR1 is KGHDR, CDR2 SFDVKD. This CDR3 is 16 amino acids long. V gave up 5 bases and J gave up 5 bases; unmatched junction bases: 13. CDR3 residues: CATSAGGQQLGETQYF. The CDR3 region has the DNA TGTGCCACCAGTGCTGGGGGACAGCAGCTAGGGGAGACCCAGTACTTC.

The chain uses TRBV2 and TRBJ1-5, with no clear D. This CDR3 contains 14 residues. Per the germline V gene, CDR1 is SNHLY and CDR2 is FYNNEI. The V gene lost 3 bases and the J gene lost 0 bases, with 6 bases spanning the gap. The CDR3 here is CASSELYSNQPQHF. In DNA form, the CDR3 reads TGTGCCAGCAGTGAGCTGTATAGCAATCAGCCCCAGCATTTT.

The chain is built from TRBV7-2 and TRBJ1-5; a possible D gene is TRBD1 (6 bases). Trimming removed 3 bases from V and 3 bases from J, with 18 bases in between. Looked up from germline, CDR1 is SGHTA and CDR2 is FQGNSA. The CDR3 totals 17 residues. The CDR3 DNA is TGTGCCAGCAGCTTGGGAGGGGGTAGGGGATTCAATCAGCCCCAGCATTTT. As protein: CASSLGGGRGFNQPQHF. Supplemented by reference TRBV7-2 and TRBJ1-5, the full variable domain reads GAGVSQSPSNKVTEKGKDVELRCDPISGHTALYWYRQSLGQGLEFLIYFQGNSAPDKSGLPSDRFSAERTGGSVSTLTIQRTQQEDSAVYLCASSLGGGRGFNQPQHFGDGTRLSIL.

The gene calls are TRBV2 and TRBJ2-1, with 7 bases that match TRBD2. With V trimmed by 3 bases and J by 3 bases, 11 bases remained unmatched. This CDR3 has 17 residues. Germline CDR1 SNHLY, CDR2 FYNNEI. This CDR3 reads CASSERLGGSDYNEQFF. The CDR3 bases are TGTGCCAGCAGTGAGCGTCTCGGCGGGAGTGACTACAATGAGCAGTTCTTC.

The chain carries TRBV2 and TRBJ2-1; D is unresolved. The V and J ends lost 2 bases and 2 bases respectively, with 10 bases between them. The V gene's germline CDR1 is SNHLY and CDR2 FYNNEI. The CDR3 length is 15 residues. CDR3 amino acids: CASSELRRAYNEQFF. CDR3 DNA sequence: TGTGCCAGCAGTGAATTACGCCGTGCCTACAATGAGCAGTTCTTC. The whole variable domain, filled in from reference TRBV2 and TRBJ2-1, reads EPEVTQTPSHQVTQMGQEVILRCVPISNHLYFYWYRQILGQKVEFLVSFYNNEISEKSEIFDDQFSVERPDGSNFTLKIRSTKLEDSAMYFCASSELRRAYNEQFFGPGTRLTVL.

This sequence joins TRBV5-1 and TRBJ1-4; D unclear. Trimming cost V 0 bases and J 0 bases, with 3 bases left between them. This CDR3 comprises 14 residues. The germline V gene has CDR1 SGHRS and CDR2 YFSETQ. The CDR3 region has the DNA TGCGCCAGCAGCTTGGGATCAACTAATGAAAAACTGTTTTTT. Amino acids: CASSLGSTNEKLFF.

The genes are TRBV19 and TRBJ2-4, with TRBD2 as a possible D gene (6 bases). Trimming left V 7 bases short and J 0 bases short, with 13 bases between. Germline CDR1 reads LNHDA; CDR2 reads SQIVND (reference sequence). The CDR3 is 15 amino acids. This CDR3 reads CASTGVLLAKNIQYF. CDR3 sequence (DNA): TGTGCCAGTACGGGGGTCCTCTTAGCCAAAAACATTCAGTACTTC. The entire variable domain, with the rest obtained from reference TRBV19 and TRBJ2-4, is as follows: DGGITQSPKYLFRKEGQNVTLSCEQNLNHDAMYWYRQDPGQGLRLIYYSQIVNDFQKGDIAEGYSVSREKKESFPLTVTSAQKNPTAFYLCASTGVLLAKNIQYFGAGTRLSVL.

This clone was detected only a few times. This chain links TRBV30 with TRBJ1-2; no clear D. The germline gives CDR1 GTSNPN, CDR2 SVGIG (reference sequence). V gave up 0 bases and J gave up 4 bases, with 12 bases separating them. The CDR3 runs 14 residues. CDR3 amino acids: CAWSVYGVGYGYTF. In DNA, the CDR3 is TGTGCCTGGAGTGTATACGGGGTAGGCTATGGCTACACCTTC. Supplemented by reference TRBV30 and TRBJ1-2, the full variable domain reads SQTIHQWPATLVQPVGSPLSLECTVEGTSNPNLYWYRQAAGRGLQLLFYSVGIGQISSEVPQNLSASRPQDRQFILSSKKLLLSDSGFYLCAWSVYGVGYGYTFGSGTRLTVV.

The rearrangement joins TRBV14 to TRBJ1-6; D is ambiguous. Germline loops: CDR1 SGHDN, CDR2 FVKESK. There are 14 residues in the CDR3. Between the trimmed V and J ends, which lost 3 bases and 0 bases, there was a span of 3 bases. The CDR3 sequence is CASSQGSYNSPLHF. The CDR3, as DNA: TGTGCCAGCAGCCAGGGCTCCTATAATTCACCCCTCCACTTT.

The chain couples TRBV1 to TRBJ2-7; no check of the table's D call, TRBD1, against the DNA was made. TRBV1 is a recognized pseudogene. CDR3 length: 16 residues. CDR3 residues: CTSSQEARQGSYEQYF. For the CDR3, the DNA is TGCACCAGCAGCCAAGAGGCCCGACAGGGGTCCTACGAGCAGTACTTC.

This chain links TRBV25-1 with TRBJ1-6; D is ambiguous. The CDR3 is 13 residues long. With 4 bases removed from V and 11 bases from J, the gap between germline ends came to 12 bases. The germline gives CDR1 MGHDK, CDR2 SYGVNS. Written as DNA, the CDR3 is TGTGCCAGCAGTGGGACCACAGTGGCACCCCTCCACTTT. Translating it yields CASSGTTVAPLHF.

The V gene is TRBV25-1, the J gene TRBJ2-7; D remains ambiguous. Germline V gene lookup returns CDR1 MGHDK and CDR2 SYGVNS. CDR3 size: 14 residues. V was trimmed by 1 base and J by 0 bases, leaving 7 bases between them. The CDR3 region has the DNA TGTGCCAGCAGTGAATCAGGAGTCTCCTACGAGCAGTACTTC. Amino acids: CASSESGVSYEQYF.

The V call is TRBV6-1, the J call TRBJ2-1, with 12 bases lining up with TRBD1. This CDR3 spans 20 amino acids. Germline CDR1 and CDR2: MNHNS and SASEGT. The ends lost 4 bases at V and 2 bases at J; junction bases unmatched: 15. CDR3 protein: CASSVFGTGGILPPYNEQFF. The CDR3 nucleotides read TGTGCCAGCAGTGTCTTCGGGACAGGGGGCATCTTACCACCCTACAATGAGCAGTTCTTC.

The CDR3 sequence is CASRASGTGGKVGSGNTIYF. Written as DNA, the CDR3 is TGTGCCAGTAGGGCCTCCGGGACAGGGGGCAAGGTGGGCTCTGGAAACACCATATATTTT. The genes are TRBV19 and TRBJ1-3; 12 nucleotides line up with TRBD1. Germline V gene data show CDR1 as LNHDA and CDR2 as SQIVND (reference sequence). The CDR3 spans 20 residues. V was clipped by 6 bases and J by 0 bases; unmatched bases: 15.

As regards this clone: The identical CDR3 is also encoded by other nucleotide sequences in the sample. The chain's CDR3 is CSVEGRMNTEAFF. CDR3 coding DNA: TGCAGCGTTGAAGGCAGAATGAACACTGAAGCTTTCTTT. J is TRBJ1-1 and V is TRBV29-1, with no clear D. CDR1 and CDR2 from the germline V gene are SQVTM and ANQGSEA. CDR3 length: 13 residues. Trimming pared 1 base from V and 0 bases from J, leaving 6 bases between.

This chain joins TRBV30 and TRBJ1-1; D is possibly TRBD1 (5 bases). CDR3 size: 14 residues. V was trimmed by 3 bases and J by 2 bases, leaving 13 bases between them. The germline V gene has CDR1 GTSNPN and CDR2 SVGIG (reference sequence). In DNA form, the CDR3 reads TGTGCCTGGAGAGACTTCCGGGGCAACACTGAAGCTTTCTTT. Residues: CAWRDFRGNTEAFF.